This T cell receptor (beta chain) was identified during a study of blood T cell repertoires in COVID-19 (dated by TCRdb to the early 2020s). At the level of the whole study: Samples covering the acute and convalescent phases of COVID-19 were provided by collaborators in the United States, Italy and Spain. The material from the prospective study consisted of cDNA or gDNA derived from T cells, B-cell-depleted T cells, or PBMCs. Subjects who had been exposed to COVID-19, were actively infected with it, or had recovered from it provided the deeply sampled blood TCRbeta repertoires that made up the dataset. The repertoires were released in a freely available public database meant as a resource for research on the immune response to SARS-CoV-2. The samples were drawn from two sources: the first 160 participants of the ongoing ImmuneRACE study, and fewer than 1,500 subjects contributed by 6 global collaborators. The sample metadata nearly always contained a de-identified subject ID, COVID-19 status, age in years and sex. Where available, HLA class I and class II types were taken from metadata supplied by the sample provider and were not determined by assay-based typing. Study-level results and caveats: The quantity of clinical and demographic metadata differed by source and by participant and was supplied without curation.

Based on the germline V gene, the CDR1 and CDR2 sequences are MDHEN and SYDVKM. V is pruned by 4 bases and J by 6 bases, leaving 4 bases of the junction without a gene match. The CDR3 starts with the cysteine, ends with the phenylalanine, and has 14 residues. This entry keeps only the CDR3 DNA: 42 bases, framed from base 1. TCRbeta CDR3 regions were amplified from genomic DNA by means of the immunoSEQ Assay, a bias-controlled multiplex PCR. Turning to the authors' computational methods: Within the assay, amplification of reference gene primers was used to estimate how many nucleated cells each sample contained. To quantify the absolute abundance of each unique TCRbeta CDR3 rearrangement, sequence reads were collapsed and filtered. For each sample, productive Simpson clonality was calculated as the square root of Simpson's diversity index across productive rearrangements. The source is immuneACCESS, and TCRdb retained only in-frame sequences with V and J called. Part of the clones is not carried over; for the studies checked, unresolved V genes explain less than half of this, and the remainder is unexplained. D and trimming come from the DNA, and the V and J calls and clone size come from that table. The sample table holds about 370,000 clones, of which 80% to 90% were seen once. The ten largest clonotypes hold roughly 1% of the sample.

Participants in the prospective study were aged about 18 to 95 years, lived in about two dozen United States geographic areas, and enrolled through a virtual design. Cohort assignment in the prospective study relied on participant-reported clinical history from a screening survey and a study questionnaire. For ImmuneRACE Cohort 3, a participant was defined as recovered based on two consecutive negative NP/OP PCR tests, clearance by a healthcare professional, or resolution of symptoms. In the prospective study, whole blood, serum and a nasopharyngeal or oropharyngeal swab were collected from each participant by mobile phlebotomists. Participants in the prospective study had the option to provide additional blood draws and questionnaires over an approximately 2-month period. Before DNA extraction, blood samples from the prospective study were shipped at room temperature or frozen. As for this clone: Its target antigen remains unknown. Base qualities are missing; no much larger clone stands one base away.

The receptor comes from a man between 18 and 35 years old who had recovered from COVID-19. The chain is encoded by TRBV28 joined to TRBJ1-1, with 11 bases in between that match TRBD1. The source material was PBMCs or T cells enriched from blood (not recorded which). The CDR3 protein is CASSWTGGKAEAFF. At the DNA level, the sequence is TGTGCCAGCAGTTGGACAGGGGGCAAAGCTGAAGCTTTCTTT. Where the CDR3 stops, the reference TRBV28 and TRBJ1-1 genes take over; the full variable domain is DVKVTQSSRYLVKRTGEKVFLECVQDMDHENMFWYRQDPGLGLRLIYFSYDVKMKEKGDIPEGYSVSREKKERFSLILESASTNQTSMYLCASSWTGGKAEAFFGQGTRLTVV.